The 27 T cell receptor beta chains below all came from one sample that was sequenced in a study of blood T cell repertoires in COVID-19. This table comes from immunoSEQ multiplex PCR, and its TCRdb copy is limited to in-frame clones, with some not included. The sample holds a few hundred thousand clones, 75% to 85% seen once. Specimen: PBMCs or T cells enriched from blood (not recorded which). These receptors were obtained from a man aged 25-45 years with acute COVID-19.

The chain couples TRBV24-1 to TRBJ1-1, with 11 positions matching TRBD1. CDR1 KGHDR and CDR2 SFDVKD come from the germline V gene. The CDR3 spans 17 residues. The J segment lost 0 bases and the V segment lost 3 bases, leaving 5 bases of the junction unmatched. CDR3 coding DNA: TGTGCCACCAGTGATCGGACAGGGGGCCACGTGAACACTGAAGCTTTCTTT. Translation: CATSDRTGGHVNTEAFF.

This clone was counted once. J is TRBJ2-3 and V is TRBV5-4; D may be TRBD2 (7 bases). V was shortened by 4 bases and J by 4 bases, with 19 bases between the two germline ends. The CDR3 sequence is 16 residues long. The germline CDR1 and CDR2 sequences are SGHNT and YYREEE (reference sequence). The CDR3 sequence: CASSIAGGPRADTQYF. CDR3 sequence (DNA): TGTGCCAGCAGCATCGCCGGGGGGCCAAGGGCAGATACGCAGTATTTT.

The chain combines TRBV7-3 with TRBJ1-1, with 8 bases matching TRBD1. With 1 base clipped from V and 5 bases from J, the junction kept 9 bases outside the gene matches. Germline V CDR1 and CDR2: SGHTA, FQGTGA. The CDR3 covers 16 residues. The DNA of the CDR3 is TGTGCCAGCAGCTTAAATTCCGGCAGGGGGCTGACTGAAGCTTTCTTT. Its translation: CASSLNSGRGLTEAFF. The full variable domain, its missing parts supplied by reference TRBV7-3 and TRBJ1-1, is GAGVSQTPSNKVTEKGKYVELRCDPISGHTALYWYRQSLGQGPEFLIYFQGTGAADDSGLPNDRFFAVRPEGSVSTLKIQRTERGDSAVYLCASSLNSGRGLTEAFFGQGTRLTVV.

This chain joins TRBV5-1 and TRBJ1-4, with D perhaps TRBD1 (6 bases). The V end lost 7 bases, the J end lost 11 bases, and 21 bases lay between the germline ends. The CDR3 runs 14 residues. Germline assignment: CDR1 SGHRS and CDR2 YFSETQ. The CDR3 DNA reads TGCGCCAGCGCTTGGGATCAGGGGCAGGGGAAACTGTTTTTT. This sequence encodes CASAWDQGQGKLFF.

This rearrangement joins TRBV28 to TRBJ1-6; D ambiguous. V dropped 2 bases and J dropped 16 bases, with 12 bases sitting between them. CDR1 is MDHEN, CDR2 SYDVKM, per germline. The CDR3 extends over 12 amino acids. CDR3 bases: TGTGCCAGCAGTTTAGGCCGGGGTTCACTCCACTTT. Translating gives CASSLGRGSLHF. The full variable domain, with the rest looked up from reference TRBV28 and TRBJ1-6, is DVKVTQSSRYLVKRTGEKVFLECVQDMDHENMFWYRQDPGLGLRLIYFSYDVKMKEKGDIPEGYSVSREKKERFSLILESASTNQTSMYLCASSLGRGSLHFGNGTRLTVT.

The chain links TRBV2 to TRBJ2-1; 11 positions match TRBD1. The CDR3 covers 21 residues. The V segment lost 4 bases and the J segment 9 bases; nucleotides outside the gene matches: 26. CDR1 and CDR2 from the germline V gene are SNHLY and FYNNEI. CDR3 loop: CASSVSSSMFGWGQGGSEQFF. In nucleotides, the CDR3 is TGTGCCAGCAGTGTTTCCTCGTCTATGTTTGGATGGGGACAGGGGGGGAGTGAGCAGTTCTTC.

The V call is TRBV29-1, the J call TRBJ2-5; D is unclear. Trimming pared 4 bases from V and 5 bases from J, leaving 11 bases between. The CDR3 is 12 residues long. The germline CDR1 and CDR2 sequences are SQVTM and ANQGSEA. CDR3 coding DNA: TGCAGCGTTGGAGCCAACGGGGAGACCCAGTACTTC. This encodes CSVGANGETQYF.

In this sample, this clone turned up a few times. The chain links TRBV6-5 to TRBJ1-2; 7 nucleotides match TRBD1. The CDR3 is made up of 12 amino acids. J was trimmed by 8 bases and V by 5 bases; bases with no gene match: 5. Germline CDR1 and CDR2: MNHEY and SVGAGI. The CDR3 is CASSPNRGGYTF. Here the CDR3 DNA reads TGTGCCAGCAGTCCGAACAGGGGCGGCTACACCTTC.

V and J are TRBV11-2 and TRBJ2-7, with D unclear. Trimming shortened V by 1 base and J by 6 bases, and 13 bases separated the two germline ends. Germline V lookup: CDR1 SGHAT, CDR2 FQNNGV. The CDR3 covers 14 residues. DNA for the CDR3: TGTGCCAGCAGCTTAGTTGGGCAGTCTCCCGAGCAGTACTTC. Residues: CASSLVGQSPEQYF. Full variable domain (remainder filled in from reference TRBV11-2 and TRBJ2-7): EAGVAQSPRYKIIEKRQSVAFWCNPISGHATLYWYQQILGQGPKLLIQFQNNGVVDDSQLPKDRFSAERLKGVDSTLKIQPAKLEDSAVYLCASSLVGQSPEQYFGPGTRLTVT.

This chain links TRBV6-6 with TRBJ1-2; unclear D gene. Germline V gene data show CDR1 as MNHNY and CDR2 as SVGAGI (reference sequence). This CDR3 is 16 amino acids long. The ends were cut back, 0 bases at V and 7 bases at J, with 18 bases in the middle. The chain's CDR3 is CASSYSKGPGNAGYTF. The CDR3 DNA sequence: TGTGCCAGCAGTTACTCGAAAGGGCCCGGGAATGCTGGCTACACCTTC.

The chain uses TRBV28 and TRBJ2-7, with D maybe TRBD1 (6 bases). The germline V and J ends were trimmed by 4 bases and 4 bases, with 17 bases remaining between them. Germline lookup yields CDR1 MDHEN and CDR2 SYDVKM. The CDR3 length is 15 residues. This CDR3 reads CASSSGQPKYYEQYF. In DNA, the CDR3 is TGTGCCAGCAGTTCCGGACAGCCAAAGTATTACGAGCAGTACTTC.

This clone was found a few times. This chain connects TRBV19 to TRBJ1-1, with D tentatively TRBD1 (5 bases). The CDR3 contains 13 residues. Germline V gene sequence: CDR1 LNHDA, CDR2 SQIVND (reference sequence). V was pared by 4 bases and J by 1 base, with 7 bases between. In nucleotides, the CDR3 is TGTGCCAGTAGTAAACAGGCGAACACTGAAGCTTTCTTT. Encoded protein: CASSKQANTEAFF.

Only one count was recorded for this clone. CDR3 residues: CSVLRGTNTEAFF. The CDR3 DNA reads TGCAGCGTTCTCAGGGGGACGAACACTGAAGCTTTCTTT. The J gene is TRBJ1-1, the V gene TRBV29-1; 7 bases are shared with TRBD1. J gave up 1 base and V 5 bases, and 4 bases lay outside the gene matches. CDR1 and CDR2 from the germline V gene are SQVTM and ANQGSEA. This CDR3 contains 13 residues.

CDR3 in amino acids: CASSAGGAGVEKTQYF. CDR3 coding DNA: TGCGCCAGCAGTGCCGGTGGGGCGGGGGTCGAGAAGACCCAGTACTTC. V usage is TRBV10-1 and J usage is TRBJ2-5, with 7 bases identical to TRBD2. The length of the CDR3 is 16 residues. J lost 6 bases, V lost 4 bases, and 14 bases had no gene match. Germline V gene data show CDR1 as WNHNN and CDR2 as SYGVQD (reference sequence).

The chain carries TRBV19 and TRBJ1-4, with 7 bases aligning to TRBD1. The CDR3 consists of 15 residues. CDR1 and CDR2 (germline): LNHDA, SQIVND (reference sequence). After removal of 6 bases from V and 7 bases from J, the junction contained 11 bases not matched to a gene. The CDR3 spells CASRTRDSLSEKLFF. The CDR3 nucleotides are TGTGCCAGTAGAACCCGGGACAGCCTCTCTGAAAAACTGTTTTTT.

The chain couples TRBV9 to TRBJ1-1; 7 nucleotides line up with TRBD1. V trimming: 0 bases; J trimming: 1 base; junction bases outside the gene matches: 18. CDR3 length: 20 residues. Germline lookup yields CDR1 SGDLS and CDR2 YYNGEE. As DNA, the CDR3 is TGTGCCAGCAGCGTAGTGTCCGGGTTGGAGGGGGCGCATGGGAACACTGAAGCTTTCTTT. It encodes CASSVVSGLEGAHGNTEAFF.

V is TRBV3-1 (or the pseudogene TRBV3-2) and J is TRBJ2-5, with 13 bases matching TRBD2. V shed 5 bases and J 6 bases; nucleotides not matched to a gene: 6. Germline CDR1 LGHDT, CDR2 YNNKEL (reference sequence). The CDR3 is 15 amino acids. The CDR3 DNA reads TGTGCCAGCAGCGAGACTAGCGGGGGGCCCCAGACCCAGTACTTC. It yields the protein CASSETSGGPQTQYF.

The chain has TRBV28 and TRBJ2-1, with 9 bases that match TRBD1. Germline V gene data show CDR1 as MDHEN and CDR2 as SYDVKM. V was clipped by 3 bases and J by 9 bases; unmatched bases: 12. CDR3 length: 16 amino acids. This CDR3 reads CASSLTRYRGLPEQFF. The CDR3 nucleotides are TGTGCCAGCAGTTTGACTAGGTACAGGGGGCTCCCTGAGCAGTTCTTC. The whole variable domain, filled in from reference TRBV28 and TRBJ2-1, reads DVKVTQSSRYLVKRTGEKVFLECVQDMDHENMFWYRQDPGLGLRLIYFSYDVKMKEKGDIPEGYSVSREKKERFSLILESASTNQTSMYLCASSLTRYRGLPEQFFGPGTRLTVL.

CDR3 sequence: CAIRTGGPNTGELFF. The CDR3 DNA reads as TGTGCCATCAGGACAGGGGGTCCGAACACCGGGGAGCTGTTTTTT. V usage is TRBV10-3 and J usage is TRBJ2-2, with 9 bases matching TRBD1. The CDR3 covers 15 residues. Trimming took 6 bases from V and 0 from J; bases not matched to a gene: 2. Germline loops: CDR1 ENHRY, CDR2 SYGVKD.

The chain joins TRBV6-4 to TRBJ2-3; TRBD2 matches at 11 bases. CDR1 MRHNA and CDR2 SNTAGT come from the germline V gene. This CDR3 has 15 amino acids. The V and J ends lost 6 bases and 3 bases, in that order; junction bases with no gene match: 5. CDR3: CASSRSGGATDTQYF. The DNA of the CDR3 is TGTGCCAGCAGCCGTAGCGGGGGGGCGACAGATACGCAGTATTTT.

The chain employs TRBV3-1 (or the pseudogene TRBV3-2) and TRBJ1-1, with unresolved D. The ends were cut back, 0 bases at V and 5 bases at J, with 10 bases in the middle. The length of the CDR3 is 14 residues. Germline loops: CDR1 LGHDT, CDR2 YNNKEL (reference sequence). The CDR3 nucleotides are TGTGCCAGCAGCCAAGAGGAGACCGGGACTGAAGCTTTCTTT. Protein sequence: CASSQEETGTEAFF.

The V and J genes are TRBV10-2 and TRBJ1-2, with 7 bases matching TRBD1. CDR1 is WSHSY, CDR2 SAAADI, per germline. The trim removed 4 bases at V and 7 bases at J, leaving 6 bases unmatched. This CDR3 comprises 13 residues. In DNA form, the CDR3 reads TGCGCCAGCAGTGGGGGAACAGGGGTTGGCTACACCTTC. Its protein is CASSGGTGVGYTF.

The V call is TRBV10-3, the J call TRBJ1-5; TRBD1 matches 7 bases. The CDR3 has 16 residues. With V trimmed by 4 bases and J by 0 bases, 6 bases remained unmatched. Germline V lookup: CDR1 ENHRY, CDR2 SYGVKD. The CDR3 region has the DNA TGTGCCATCAGTGCCGGGAACAGGGGTAGCAATCAGCCCCAGCATTTT. This sequence encodes CAISAGNRGSNQPQHF.

The genes are TRBV28 and TRBJ1-2, with 8 bases matching TRBD1. CDR3 size: 14 residues. V lost 5 bases and J lost 4; bases outside the gene matches: 6. Per germline, CDR1 MDHEN and CDR2 SYDVKM. The CDR3 spells CASSRQGWGYGYTF. The CDR3 coding sequence is TGTGCCAGCAGTAGACAGGGGTGGGGCTATGGCTACACCTTC.

The gene calls are TRBV3-1 (or the pseudogene TRBV3-2) and TRBJ1-5, with no clear D. This CDR3 has 14 amino acids. V lost 4 bases, J lost 2 bases, and 9 bases lay in between. Germline assignment: CDR1 LGHDT and CDR2 YNNKEL (reference sequence). The CDR3 region has the DNA TGTGCCAGCAGCCCTGAAGGAGGCAATCAGCCCCAGCATTTT. As protein: CASSPEGGNQPQHF.

This chain links TRBV5-5 with TRBJ1-1; weak D call: TRBD1 (6 bases). V was clipped by 0 bases and J by 4 bases, with 7 bases between them. Germline loops: CDR1 SGHKS, CDR2 YYEKEE (reference sequence). The CDR3 contains 13 residues. CDR3 DNA: TGTGCCAGCAGCTTGGAAGGGGGCACTGAAGCTTTCTTT. Translating it yields CASSLEGGTEAFF.

This chain links TRBV30 with TRBJ1-2; D call uncertain. Per the germline V gene, CDR1 is GTSNPN and CDR2 is SVGIG (reference sequence). The CDR3 runs to 12 residues. Deletions cut 2 bases from V and 8 bases from J, with 12 bases between. For the CDR3, the DNA is TGTGCCTGGAGTCCGCGCGGATCCGGCTACACCTTC. Protein product: CAWSPRGSGYTF.